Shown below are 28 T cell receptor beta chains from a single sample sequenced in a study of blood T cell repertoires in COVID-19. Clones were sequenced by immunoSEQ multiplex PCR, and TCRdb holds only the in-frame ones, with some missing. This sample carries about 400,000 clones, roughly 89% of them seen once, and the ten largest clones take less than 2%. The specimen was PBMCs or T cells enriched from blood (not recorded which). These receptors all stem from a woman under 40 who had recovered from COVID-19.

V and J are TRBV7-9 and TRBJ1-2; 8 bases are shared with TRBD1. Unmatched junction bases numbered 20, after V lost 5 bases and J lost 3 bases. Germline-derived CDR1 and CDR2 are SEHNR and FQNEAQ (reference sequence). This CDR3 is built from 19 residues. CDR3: CASSLGGQGDWLVHYGYTF. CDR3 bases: TGTGCCAGCAGCCTCGGTGGACAGGGCGATTGGTTGGTGCACTATGGCTACACCTTC.

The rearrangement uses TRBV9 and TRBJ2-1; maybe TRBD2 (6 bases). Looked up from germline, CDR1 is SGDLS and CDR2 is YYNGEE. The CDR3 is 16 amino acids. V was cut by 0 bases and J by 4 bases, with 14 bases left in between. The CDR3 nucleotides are TGTGCCAGCAGCGTAGCTCCCGGGGGTACGTACAATGAGCAGTTCTTC. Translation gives CASSVAPGGTYNEQFF.

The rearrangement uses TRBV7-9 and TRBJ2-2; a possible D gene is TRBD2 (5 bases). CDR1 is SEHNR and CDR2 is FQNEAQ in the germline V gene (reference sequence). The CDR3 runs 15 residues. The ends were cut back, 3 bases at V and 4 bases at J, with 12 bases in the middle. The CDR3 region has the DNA TGTGCCAGCAGCTTCACAACGGCGGGCACCGGGGAGCTGTTTTTT. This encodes CASSFTTAGTGELFF.

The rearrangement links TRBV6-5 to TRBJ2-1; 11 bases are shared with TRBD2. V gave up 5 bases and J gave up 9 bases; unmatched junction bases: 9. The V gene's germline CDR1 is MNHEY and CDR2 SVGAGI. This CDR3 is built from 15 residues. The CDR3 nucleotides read TGTGCCAGCAGTCCACTAGCGGGAGCCTTAGGTGAGCAGTTCTTC. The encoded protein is CASSPLAGALGEQFF.

CDR3 DNA: TGTGCCAGCAGTTCTTACTATGGCTACACCTTC. Translation: CASSSYYGYTF. The genes are TRBV12-3 or TRBV12-4 and TRBJ1-2; D gene unclear. The CDR3 is 11 residues long. V was trimmed by 4 bases and J by 3 bases, leaving 3 bases between them.

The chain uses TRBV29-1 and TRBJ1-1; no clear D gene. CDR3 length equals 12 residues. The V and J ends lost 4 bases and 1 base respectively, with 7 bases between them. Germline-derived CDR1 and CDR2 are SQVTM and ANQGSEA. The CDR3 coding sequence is TGCAGCGTTGCAAGAGCGAACACTGAAGCTTTCTTT. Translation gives CSVARANTEAFF.

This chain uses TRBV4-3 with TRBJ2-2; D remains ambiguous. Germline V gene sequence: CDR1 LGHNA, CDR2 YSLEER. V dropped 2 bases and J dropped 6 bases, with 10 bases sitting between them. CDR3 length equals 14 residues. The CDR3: CASSQSPNSGELFF. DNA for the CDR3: TGCGCCAGCAGCCAATCACCAAACTCCGGGGAGCTGTTTTTT.

The CDR3 reads CASSVESFAGYEQYF. CDR3 bases: TGTGCCAGCAGCGTAGAATCTTTCGCAGGCTACGAGCAGTACTTC. The chain couples TRBV9 to TRBJ2-7; D remains ambiguous. Trimming took off 0 bases at V and 3 bases at J, with 13 bases between the two ends. From germline, CDR1 is SGDLS and CDR2 YYNGEE. CDR3 length equals 15 residues.

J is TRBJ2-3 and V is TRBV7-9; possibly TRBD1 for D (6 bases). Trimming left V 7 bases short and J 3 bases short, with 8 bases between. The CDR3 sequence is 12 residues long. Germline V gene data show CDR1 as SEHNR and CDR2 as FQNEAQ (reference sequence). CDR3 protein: CASNQGTDTQYF. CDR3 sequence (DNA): TGTGCCAGCAATCAGGGGACAGATACGCAGTATTTT. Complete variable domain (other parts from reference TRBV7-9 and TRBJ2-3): DTGVSQNPRHKITKRGQNVTFRCDPISEHNRLYWYRQTLGQGPEFLTYFQNEAQLEKSRLLSDRFSAERPKGSFSTLEIQRTEQGDSAMYLCASNQGTDTQYFGPGTRLTVL.

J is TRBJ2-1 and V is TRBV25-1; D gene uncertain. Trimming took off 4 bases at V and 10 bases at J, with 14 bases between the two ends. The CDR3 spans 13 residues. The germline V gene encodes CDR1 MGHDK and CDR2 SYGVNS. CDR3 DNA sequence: TGTGCCAGCAGTGCACCCCCTCCTCGGGAGCAGTTCTTC. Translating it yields CASSAPPPREQFF.

The CDR3 DNA is TGTGCCAGCAGTTCCCTAACCCCAGGGGGAGTCGACGAGCAGTACTTC. Protein: CASSSLTPGGVDEQYF. The rearrangement links TRBV27 to TRBJ2-7, with 7 positions matching TRBD1. This CDR3 comprises 16 residues. Germline trimming cut 4 bases from V and 5 bases from J; bases unmatched to any gene: 14. In germline, CDR1 is MNHEY, CDR2 SMNVEV (reference sequence).

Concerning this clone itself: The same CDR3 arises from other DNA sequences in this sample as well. The CDR3 bases are TGTGCCAGCAGCGCCCCAGGGACAGATACGCAGTATTTT. It specifies CASSAPGTDTQYF. The chain has TRBV9 and TRBJ2-3; TRBD1 might be the D (5 bases). CDR3 length equals 13 residues. The germline gives CDR1 SGDLS, CDR2 YYNGEE. The V and J ends lost 3 bases and 3 bases respectively, with 8 bases between them.

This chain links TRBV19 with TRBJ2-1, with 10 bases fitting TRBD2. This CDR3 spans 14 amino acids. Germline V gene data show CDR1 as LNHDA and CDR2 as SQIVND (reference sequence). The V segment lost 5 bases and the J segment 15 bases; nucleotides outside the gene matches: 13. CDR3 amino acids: CASSLLGTSAGSFF. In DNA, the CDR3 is TGTGCCAGTAGTTTACTAGGGACTAGCGCCGGCTCGTTCTTC.

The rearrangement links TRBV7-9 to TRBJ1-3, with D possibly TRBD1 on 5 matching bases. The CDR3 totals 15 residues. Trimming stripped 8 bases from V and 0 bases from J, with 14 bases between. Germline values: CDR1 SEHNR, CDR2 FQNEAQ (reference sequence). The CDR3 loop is CASSRGGSSGNTIYF. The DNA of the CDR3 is TGTGCCAGCTCCCGGGGGGGGAGCTCTGGAAACACCATATATTTT.

CDR3 sequence reads: CAIEGARGEKLFF. The CDR3 coding sequence is TGTGCCATCGAGGGGGCGCGAGGTGAAAAACTGTTTTTT. The chain combines TRBV28 with TRBJ1-4, with 7 bases matching TRBD1. V trimming: 10 bases; J trimming: 7 bases; junction bases outside the gene matches: 9. Germline values: CDR1 MDHEN, CDR2 SYDVKM. The CDR3 length is 13 residues.

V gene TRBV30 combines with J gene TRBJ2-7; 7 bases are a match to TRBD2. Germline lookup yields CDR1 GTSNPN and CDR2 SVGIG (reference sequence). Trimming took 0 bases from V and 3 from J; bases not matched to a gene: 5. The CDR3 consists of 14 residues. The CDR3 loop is CAWSVGAGLYEQYF. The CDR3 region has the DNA TGTGCCTGGAGTGTCGGAGCGGGGCTCTACGAGCAGTACTTC.

The CDR3: CASSPQGGRGGDTQYF. Here the CDR3 DNA reads TGTGCCAGCAGCCCCCAGGGCGGGAGGGGCGGAGATACGCAGTATTTT. The chain recombines TRBV7-3 with TRBJ2-3, with 9 bases aligning to TRBD2. The germline CDR1 and CDR2 sequences are SGHTA and FQGTGA. With 5 bases clipped from V and 5 bases from J, the junction kept 11 bases outside the gene matches. This CDR3 contains 16 residues.

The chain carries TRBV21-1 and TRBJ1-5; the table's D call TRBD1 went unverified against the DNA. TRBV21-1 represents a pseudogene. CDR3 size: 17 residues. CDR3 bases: TGTGCCAGCAGCAAAACCTCTTCTACAGGGGACGATCAGCCCCAGCATTTT. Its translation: CASSKTSSTGDDQPQHF.

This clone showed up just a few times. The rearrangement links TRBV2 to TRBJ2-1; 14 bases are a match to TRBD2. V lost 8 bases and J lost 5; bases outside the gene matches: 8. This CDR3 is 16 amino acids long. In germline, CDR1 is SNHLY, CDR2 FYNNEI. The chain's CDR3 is CASGGTSGGRHNEQFF. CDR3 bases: TGTGCCAGCGGGGGGACTAGCGGGGGCCGACACAATGAGCAGTTCTTC. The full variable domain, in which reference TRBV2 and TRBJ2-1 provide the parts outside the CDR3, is EPEVTQTPSHQVTQMGQEVILRCVPISNHLYFYWYRQILGQKVEFLVSFYNNEISEKSEIFDDQFSVERPDGSNFTLKIRSTKLEDSAMYFCASGGTSGGRHNEQFFGPGTRLTVL.

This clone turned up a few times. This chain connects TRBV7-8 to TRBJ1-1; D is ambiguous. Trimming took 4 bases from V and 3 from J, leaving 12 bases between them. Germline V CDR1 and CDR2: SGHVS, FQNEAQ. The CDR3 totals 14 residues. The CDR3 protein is CASSYDLTDTEAFF. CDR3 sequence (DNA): TGTGCCAGCAGCTACGATTTAACAGACACTGAAGCTTTCTTT.

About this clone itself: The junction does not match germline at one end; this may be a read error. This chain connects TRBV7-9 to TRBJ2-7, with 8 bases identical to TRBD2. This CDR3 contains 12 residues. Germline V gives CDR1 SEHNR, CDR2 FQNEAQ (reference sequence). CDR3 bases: TGTGCCAGCAGCTTGACTAGCGTCCCTCCGGACTTC. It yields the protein CASSLTSVPPDF.

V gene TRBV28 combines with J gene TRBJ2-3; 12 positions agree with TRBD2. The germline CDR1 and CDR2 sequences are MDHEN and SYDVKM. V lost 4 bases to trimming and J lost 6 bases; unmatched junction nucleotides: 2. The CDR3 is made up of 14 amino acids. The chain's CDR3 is CASSSLAGGDTQYF. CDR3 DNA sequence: TGTGCCAGCAGTTCCCTAGCGGGAGGGGATACGCAGTATTTT.

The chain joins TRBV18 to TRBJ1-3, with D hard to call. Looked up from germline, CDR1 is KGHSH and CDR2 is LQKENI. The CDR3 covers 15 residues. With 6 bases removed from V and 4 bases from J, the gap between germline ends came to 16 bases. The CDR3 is CASSRYTNPGNTIYF. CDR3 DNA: TGTGCCAGCTCGCGTTATACTAACCCCGGAAACACCATATATTTT.

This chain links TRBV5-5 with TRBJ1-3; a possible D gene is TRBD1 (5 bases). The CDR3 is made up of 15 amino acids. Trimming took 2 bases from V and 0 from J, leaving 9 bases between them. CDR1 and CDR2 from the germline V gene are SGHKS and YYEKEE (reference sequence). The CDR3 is CASSFGGSSGNTIYF. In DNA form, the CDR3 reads TGTGCCAGCAGCTTCGGGGGTAGCTCTGGAAACACCATATATTTT.

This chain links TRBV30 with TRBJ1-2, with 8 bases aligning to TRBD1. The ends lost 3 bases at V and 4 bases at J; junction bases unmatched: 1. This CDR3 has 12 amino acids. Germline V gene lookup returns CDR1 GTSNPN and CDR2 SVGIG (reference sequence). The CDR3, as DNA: TGTGCCTGGAGGGGGACAGGCTATGGCTACACCTTC. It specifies CAWRGTGYGYTF.

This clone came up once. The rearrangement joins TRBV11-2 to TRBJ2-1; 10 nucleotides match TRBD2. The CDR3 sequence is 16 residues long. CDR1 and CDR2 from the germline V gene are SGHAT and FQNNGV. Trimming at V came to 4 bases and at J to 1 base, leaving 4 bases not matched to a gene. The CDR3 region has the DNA TGTGCCAGCAGCTCCTCTAGCGGGAGATCCTACAATGAGCAGTTCTTC. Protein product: CASSSSSGRSYNEQFF.

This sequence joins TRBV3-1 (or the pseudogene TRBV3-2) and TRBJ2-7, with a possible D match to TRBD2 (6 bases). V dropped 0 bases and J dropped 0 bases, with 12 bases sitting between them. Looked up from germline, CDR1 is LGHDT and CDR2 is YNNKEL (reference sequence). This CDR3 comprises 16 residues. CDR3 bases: TGTGCCAGCAGCCAAGAAGGGAGCGGGTTCTCCTACGAGCAGTACTTC. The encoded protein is CASSQEGSGFSYEQYF.

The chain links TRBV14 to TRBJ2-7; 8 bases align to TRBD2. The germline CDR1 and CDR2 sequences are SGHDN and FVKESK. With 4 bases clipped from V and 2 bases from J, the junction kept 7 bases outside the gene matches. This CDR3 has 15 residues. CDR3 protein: CASSPGLALTYEQYF. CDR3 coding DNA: TGTGCCAGCAGCCCTGGACTAGCCCTGACCTACGAGCAGTACTTC.